The 10 T cell receptor beta chains listed next were all sequenced from one sample in a study of blood T cells in healthy people across ages. PCR was performed a second time for about 7 to 12 cycles using a sample-barcoded 5' primer and a J-beta primer mix. TCRdb used MiXCR to reprocess the 5' RACE reads, holding one entry per CDR3 protein. Counted here are 700,000 to 950,000 distinct CDR3 sequences, roughly 60% occurring once; the ten biggest clones make up 20% to 25%. Input material: blood. Receptors originate from a man aged 30 to 45 in good health.

The chain joins TRBV5-1 to TRBJ2-3, with 8 bases identical to TRBD1. The V segment lost 2 bases and the J segment 7 bases; nucleotides outside the gene matches: 3. CDR3 size: 13 residues. Germline V gene lookup returns CDR1 SGHRS and CDR2 YFSETQ. The CDR3 reads CASSFGQGNTQYF. CDR3 nucleotides: TGCGCCAGCAGCTTCGGACAGGGTAATACGCAGTATTTT.

This clonotype was seen just once. The CDR3 loop is CSAQGTSYNEQFF. Here the CDR3 DNA reads TGCAGTGCTCAGGGCACCAGCTACAATGAGCAGTTCTTC. The J gene is TRBJ2-1, the V gene TRBV20-1; a weak D match, TRBD1 (5 bases). Looked up from germline, CDR1 is DFQATT and CDR2 is SNEGSKA (reference sequence). V shed 5 bases and J shed 3 bases, with 11 bases lying between them. This CDR3 is 13 amino acids long.

The rearrangement uses TRBV25-1 and TRBJ2-1, with D unresolved. Trimming removed 5 bases at V and 1 base at J, with 12 bases between. Germline V gene lookup returns CDR1 MGHDK and CDR2 SYGVNS. This CDR3 has 15 amino acids. The CDR3 bases are TGTGCCAGCAGTCCCGAACAAGGGTCCTACAATGAGCAGTTCTTC. Amino acid sequence: CASSPEQGSYNEQFF.

The V gene is TRBV20-1, the J gene TRBJ1-4; 9 nucleotides agree with TRBD1. Germline V lookup: CDR1 DFQATT, CDR2 SNEGSKA (reference sequence). V lost 0 bases to trimming and J lost 3 bases; unmatched junction nucleotides: 5. The CDR3 loop spans 16 amino acids. For the CDR3, the DNA is TGCAGTGCTAGAGATGCAAACAGGGGGCCTAATGAAAAACTGTTTTTT. This translates into CSARDANRGPNEKLFF.

This clonotype was recorded at least ten times. The chain has TRBV10-3 and TRBJ2-3; a weak D match, TRBD1 (6 bases). This CDR3 is built from 15 residues. Germline V lookup: CDR1 ENHRY, CDR2 SYGVKD. Trimming pared 9 bases from V and 0 bases from J, leaving 16 bases between. CDR3 in DNA: TGTGCCATTAGGGACAACAGAGCTAGCACAGATACGCAGTATTTT. Residues: CAIRDNRASTDTQYF.

This sequence joins TRBV7-9 and TRBJ1-1, with 8 bases identical to TRBD1. The CDR3 sequence is 15 residues long. The V gene's germline CDR1 is SEHNR and CDR2 FQNEAQ (reference sequence). With 3 bases clipped from V and 9 bases from J, the junction kept 12 bases outside the gene matches. In DNA, the CDR3 is TGTGCCAGCAGCTTTGGGACTGGACAGGGAAGGCAAGCTTTCTTT. Amino acids: CASSFGTGQGRQAFF.

This clonotype is categorized as medium-sized. V and J are TRBV9 and TRBJ2-2, with unresolved D. Trimming took 3 bases from V and 6 from J, leaving 6 bases between them. The germline V gene has CDR1 SGDLS and CDR2 YYNGEE. The CDR3 has 12 residues. CDR3 in amino acids: CASSGRAGELFF. The CDR3 DNA reads as TGTGCCAGCAGCGGACGCGCCGGGGAGCTGTTTTTT.

The chain combines TRBV20-1 with TRBJ2-3; possible D gene TRBD2, 5 bases. V was pared by 6 bases and J by 0 bases, with 13 bases between. The CDR3 runs 14 residues. Per the germline V gene, CDR1 is DFQATT and CDR2 is SNEGSKA (reference sequence). In DNA form, the CDR3 reads TGCAGTGCGCCGAGGGATCCAAGCACAGATACGCAGTATTTT. Residues: CSAPRDPSTDTQYF.

This clonotype was seen a handful of times. The chain uses TRBV5-1 and TRBJ2-3; D is perhaps TRBD1 or TRBD2 (5 bases each). The germline V and J ends were trimmed by 3 bases and 5 bases, with 16 bases remaining between them. The CDR3 spans 15 residues. Germline V gene sequence: CDR1 SGHRS, CDR2 YFSETQ. The CDR3 region is CASSSTGTVGDTQYF. CDR3 sequence (DNA): TGCGCCAGCAGCTCAACCGGGACCGTCGGAGATACGCAGTATTTT.

The genes are TRBV6-1 and TRBJ2-5; possible D gene TRBD1, 5 bases. CDR1 is MNHNS and CDR2 is SASEGT in the germline V gene. Trimming stripped 8 bases from V and 5 bases from J, with 18 bases between. The CDR3 has 14 residues. The DNA for the CDR3 is TGTGCCAGCTCCGCGACAGTGACAGTGGAGACCCAGTACTTC. The encoded protein is CASSATVTVETQYF.